This entry lists 18 T cell receptor beta chains sequenced from one sample in a study of blood T cells in healthy people across ages. Next came a second PCR, run for roughly 6 to 11 cycles, which used a sample-barcoded 5' primer along with a J-beta primer mix. TCRdb passed the 5' RACE reads through MiXCR, listing each CDR3 protein once. Here the sample spans 1,800,000 or so distinct CDR3 sequences, around 40% being singletons. Input material: blood. The origin of the receptors is a human donor in good health.

Only one count was recorded for this clonotype. A read error is possible here, since a much larger clone lies one base away. The gene calls are TRBV20-1 and TRBJ2-1; a possible D gene is TRBD1 (5 bases). The CDR3 spans 14 residues. CDR1 DFQATT and CDR2 SNEGSKA come from the germline V gene (reference sequence). The CDR3, as DNA: TGCAGTGCTAGATACAGGAGCTCCTACAATGAGCAGGTCTTC. It is translated as CSARYRSSYNEQVF.

J is TRBJ2-4 and V is TRBV9; D is possibly TRBD1 (6 bases). TRBJ2-7 explains the end of the DNA better; the J call may be wrong. The CDR3 runs to 14 residues. CDR1 and CDR2 (germline): SGDLS, YYNGEE. In DNA form, the CDR3 reads TGTGCCAGCAGCGTGGCGCCACAGGGTTACGAGCAGTACTTC. The encoded protein is CASSVAPQGYEQYF.

V and J are TRBV12-3 or TRBV12-4 and TRBJ1-5; 9 bases agree with TRBD1. Losses at the gene ends were 3 bases for V and 10 bases for J; bases not matched to a gene: 7. The CDR3 runs to 14 residues. CDR3 region: CASSFRTGGAPQHF. CDR3 DNA: TGTGCCAGCAGTTTCAGAACAGGGGGCGCCCCCCAGCATTTT.

The rearrangement links TRBV11-3 to TRBJ2-1; either TRBD1 or TRBD2 may fit D (5 bases each). The CDR3 is 16 residues long. V gave up 6 bases and J gave up 2 bases, with 17 bases separating them. Germline V lookup: CDR1 SGHNT, CDR2 YENEEA. The CDR3 DNA reads as TGTGCCAGCAGTAGTCGGGCCGGGGCCGCCTACAATGAGCAGTTCTTC. Its translation is CASSSRAGAAYNEQFF.

The chain recombines TRBV5-1 with TRBJ2-1, with a weak D call TRBD2 (7 bases). V was clipped by 4 bases and J by 5 bases, with 16 bases between them. There are 15 residues in the CDR3. Germline CDR1 is SGHRS and CDR2 is YFSETQ. CDR3 amino acids: CASSLDGGPHNEQFF. The CDR3 DNA reads TGCGCCAGCAGCCTGGACGGGGGGCCGCACAATGAGCAGTTCTTC.

The chain joins TRBV20-1 to TRBJ2-5; the match to TRBD2 covers 8 bases. Per germline, CDR1 DFQATT and CDR2 SNEGSKA (reference sequence). V gave up 5 bases and J gave up 5 bases; unmatched junction bases: 22. There are 18 residues in the CDR3. The chain's CDR3 is CSAPLNSGVPISLETQYF. CDR3 coding DNA: TGCAGTGCTCCTCTCAATAGCGGGGTGCCGATTTCCCTCGAGACCCAGTACTTC.

V is TRBV20-1 and J is TRBJ2-2, with 10 bases identical to TRBD2. Germline assignment: CDR1 DFQATT and CDR2 SNEGSKA (reference sequence). This CDR3 contains 16 residues. J lost 0 bases, V lost 5 bases, and 6 bases had no gene match. CDR3 loop: CSAASGGAANTGELFF. CDR3 DNA sequence: TGCAGTGCTGCCAGCGGGGGGGCCGCGAACACCGGGGAGCTGTTTTTT.

This clonotype was seen only a few times. The chain joins TRBV7-9 to TRBJ2-4; D uncertain. The better agreement between TRBJ2-7 and the DNA end casts doubt on the J call. From germline, CDR1 is SEHNR and CDR2 FQNEAQ (reference sequence). The CDR3 length is 12 residues. The CDR3 coding sequence is TGTGCCAGCAGCTTAATAAACGACGAGCAGTACTTC. Translating gives CASSLINDEQYF.

J is TRBJ2-3 and V is TRBV20-1, with D possibly being TRBD2 (7 bases). The V gene's germline CDR1 is DFQATT and CDR2 SNEGSKA (reference sequence). The CDR3 extends over 14 amino acids. Deletions cut 8 bases from V and 1 base from J, with 16 bases between. The DNA of the CDR3 is TGCAGTAGTCGGGGGGCCATGGGCACAGATACGCAGTATTTT. Translation gives CSSRGAMGTDTQYF.

The J gene is TRBJ2-5, the V gene TRBV28, with 8 bases fitting TRBD2. The V segment lost 3 bases and the J segment 5 bases; nucleotides outside the gene matches: 14. Germline assignment: CDR1 MDHEN and CDR2 SYDVKM. There are 17 residues in the CDR3. CDR3 in DNA: TGTGCCAGCAGTTTTAGAGAGTGGCGGGGGGAGGAGGAGACCCAGTACTTC. This translates into CASSFREWRGEEETQYF.

The chain combines TRBV2 with TRBJ2-5; the D gene is possibly TRBD1 (6 bases). V gave up 3 bases and J gave up 3 bases, with 17 bases separating them. This CDR3 is 16 amino acids long. Germline CDR1 and CDR2: SNHLY and FYNNEI. As DNA, the CDR3 is TGTGCCAGCAGTGAGCGAGTTAGTACAGGGAAAGAGACCCAGTACTTC. Translated, it gives CASSERVSTGKETQYF.

The chain employs TRBV28 and TRBJ2-4; no reliable D call. With 3 bases removed from V and 10 bases from J, the gap between germline ends came to 13 bases. Germline-derived CDR1 and CDR2 are MDHEN and SYDVKM. The CDR3 spans 13 residues. DNA of the CDR3: TGTGCCAGCAGTTTGCCGGCCAGTTGGATTCAGTACTTC. It codes for CASSLPASWIQYF.

This clonotype was seen a handful of times. The chain recombines TRBV20-1 with TRBJ1-2; TRBD1 agrees at 7 bases. Germline assignment: CDR1 DFQATT and CDR2 SNEGSKA (reference sequence). CDR3 size: 16 residues. Trimming took 5 bases from V and 0 from J; bases not matched to a gene: 12. The DNA of the CDR3 is TGCAGTGCTCCCCACGGACAGGCCAGCTCTAACTATGGCTACACCTTC. Protein sequence: CSAPHGQASSNYGYTF.

This chain uses TRBV7-9 with TRBJ2-4, with D perhaps TRBD1 (6 bases). The DNA end is more similar to TRBJ2-7, so the J call may be wrong. Germline V gene sequence: CDR1 SEHNR, CDR2 FQNEAQ (reference sequence). This CDR3 has 12 amino acids. The CDR3 reads CASSSGVHEQYF. The CDR3 DNA sequence: TGTGCCAGCAGCTCAGGGGTCCACGAGCAGTACTTC.

This clonotype was detected only a few times. The CDR3 nucleotides are TGCAGTGCTGACCCCAGGGATATAGAGACCCAGTACTTC. The encoded protein is CSADPRDIETQYF. V gene TRBV20-1 combines with J gene TRBJ2-5; maybe TRBD1 (5 bases). V lost 5 bases and J lost 4, with 14 bases in between. CDR1 and CDR2 from the germline V gene are DFQATT and SNEGSKA (reference sequence). This CDR3 region has 13 residues.

This chain links TRBV20-1 with TRBJ2-5; TRBD2 might be the D (5 bases). Trimming cost V 1 base and J 1 base, with 16 bases left between them. The CDR3 consists of 16 residues. CDR1 is DFQATT and CDR2 is SNEGSKA in the germline V gene (reference sequence). CDR3 amino acids: CSARGLGDGLQETQYF. The CDR3 coding sequence is TGCAGTGCTAGAGGTCTGGGAGACGGACTCCAAGAGACCCAGTACTTC.

A word on this clonotype: Germline and junction disagree at one end, which may indicate a read error. This chain joins TRBV10-3 and TRBJ1-2, with D possibly being TRBD1 (5 bases). The CDR3 spans 15 residues. Germline CDR1 ENHRY, CDR2 SYGVKD. The CDR3 sequence is CATSRVGALNYGYTF. CDR3 nucleotide sequence: TGTGCCACCAGTCGGGTAGGGGCCCTTAACTATGGCTACACCTTC.

This clonotype has a handful of counts. The chain joins TRBV7-3 to TRBJ1-2; possibly TRBD1 for D (5 bases). Trimming pared 4 bases from V and 8 bases from J, leaving 17 bases between. CDR3 length equals 14 residues. The germline V gene has CDR1 SGHTA and CDR2 FQGTGA. CDR3 amino acids: CASSSYAGGGGYTF. The CDR3 coding sequence is TGTGCCAGCAGCTCCTATGCCGGGGGGGGAGGCTACACCTTC.